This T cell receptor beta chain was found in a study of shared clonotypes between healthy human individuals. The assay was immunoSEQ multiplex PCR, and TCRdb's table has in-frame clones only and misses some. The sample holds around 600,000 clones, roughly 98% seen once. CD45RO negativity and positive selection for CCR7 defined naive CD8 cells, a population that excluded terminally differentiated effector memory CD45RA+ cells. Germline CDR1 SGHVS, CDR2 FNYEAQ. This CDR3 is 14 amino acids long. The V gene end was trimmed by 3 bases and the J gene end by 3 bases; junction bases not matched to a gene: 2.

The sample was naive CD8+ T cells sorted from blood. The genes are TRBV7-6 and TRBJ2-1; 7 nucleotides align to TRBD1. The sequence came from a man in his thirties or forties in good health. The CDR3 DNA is TGTGCCAGCAGCTTCCGGGACAGCTACAATGAGCAGTTCTTC. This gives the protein CASSFRDSYNEQFF.